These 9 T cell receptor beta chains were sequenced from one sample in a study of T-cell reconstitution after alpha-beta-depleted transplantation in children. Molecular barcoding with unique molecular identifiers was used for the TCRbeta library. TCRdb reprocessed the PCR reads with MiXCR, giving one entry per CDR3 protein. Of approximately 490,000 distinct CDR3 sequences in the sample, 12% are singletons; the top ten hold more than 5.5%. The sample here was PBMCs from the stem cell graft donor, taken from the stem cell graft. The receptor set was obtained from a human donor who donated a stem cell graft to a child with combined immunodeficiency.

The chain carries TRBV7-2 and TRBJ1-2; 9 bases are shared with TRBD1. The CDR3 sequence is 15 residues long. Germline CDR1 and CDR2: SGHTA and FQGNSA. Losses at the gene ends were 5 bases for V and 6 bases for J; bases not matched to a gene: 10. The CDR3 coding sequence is TGTGCCAGCAGCACCCGGACAGGGGATAAGAATGGCTACACCTTC. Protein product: CASSTRTGDKNGYTF. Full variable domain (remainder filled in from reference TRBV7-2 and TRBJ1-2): GAGVSQSPSNKVTEKGKDVELRCDPISGHTALYWYRQSLGQGLEFLIYFQGNSAPDKSGLPSDRFSAERTGGSVSTLTIQRTQQEDSAVYLCASSTRTGDKNGYTFGSGTRLTVV.

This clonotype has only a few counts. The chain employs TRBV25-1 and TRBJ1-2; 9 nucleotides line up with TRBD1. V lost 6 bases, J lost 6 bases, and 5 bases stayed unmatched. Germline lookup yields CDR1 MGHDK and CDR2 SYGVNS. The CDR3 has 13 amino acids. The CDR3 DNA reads TGTGCCAGCAGGACGGGACAGGGTAATGGCTACACCTTC. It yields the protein CASRTGQGNGYTF.

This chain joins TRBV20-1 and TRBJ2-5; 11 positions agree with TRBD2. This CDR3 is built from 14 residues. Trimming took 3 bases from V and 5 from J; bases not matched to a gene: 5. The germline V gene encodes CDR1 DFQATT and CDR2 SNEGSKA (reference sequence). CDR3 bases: TGCAGTGCTAGCCTACTAGCGGGGGTGGAGACCCAGTACTTC. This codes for CSASLLAGVETQYF.

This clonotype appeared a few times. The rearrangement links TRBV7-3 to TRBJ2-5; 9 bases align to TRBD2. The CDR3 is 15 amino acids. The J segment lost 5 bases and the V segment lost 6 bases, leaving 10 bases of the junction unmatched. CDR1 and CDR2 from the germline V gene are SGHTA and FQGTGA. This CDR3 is CASSPGSGRRETQYF. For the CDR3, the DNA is TGTGCCAGCAGTCCTGGGAGCGGGAGGCGGGAGACCCAGTACTTC.

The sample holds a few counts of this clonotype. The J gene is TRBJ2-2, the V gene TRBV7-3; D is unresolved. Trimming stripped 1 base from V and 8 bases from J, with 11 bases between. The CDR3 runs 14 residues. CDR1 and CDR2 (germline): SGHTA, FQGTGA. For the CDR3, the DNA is TGTGCCAGCAGCTTAAGTGTCCGCCCTGGGGAGCTGTTTTTT. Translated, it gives CASSLSVRPGELFF.

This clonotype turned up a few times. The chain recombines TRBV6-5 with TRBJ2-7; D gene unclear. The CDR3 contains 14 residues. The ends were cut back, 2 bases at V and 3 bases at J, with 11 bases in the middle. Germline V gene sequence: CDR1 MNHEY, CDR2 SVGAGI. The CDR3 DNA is TGTGCCAGCAGTTACGGGTCCGGTGGCTACGAGCAGTACTTC. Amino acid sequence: CASSYGSGGYEQYF.

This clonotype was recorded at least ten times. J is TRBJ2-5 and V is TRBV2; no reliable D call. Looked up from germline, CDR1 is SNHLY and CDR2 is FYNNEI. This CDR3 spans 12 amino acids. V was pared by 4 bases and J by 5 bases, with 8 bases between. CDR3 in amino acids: CASSVSGETQYF. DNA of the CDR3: TGTGCCAGCAGTGTGTCCGGGGAGACCCAGTACTTC.

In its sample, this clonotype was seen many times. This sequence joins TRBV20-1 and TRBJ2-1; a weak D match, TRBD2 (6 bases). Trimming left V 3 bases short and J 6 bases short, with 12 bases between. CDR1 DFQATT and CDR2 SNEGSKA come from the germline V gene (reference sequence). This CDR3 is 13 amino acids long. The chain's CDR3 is CSARGPGGNEQFF. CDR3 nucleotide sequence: TGCAGTGCTAGGGGGCCCGGGGGCAATGAGCAGTTCTTC.

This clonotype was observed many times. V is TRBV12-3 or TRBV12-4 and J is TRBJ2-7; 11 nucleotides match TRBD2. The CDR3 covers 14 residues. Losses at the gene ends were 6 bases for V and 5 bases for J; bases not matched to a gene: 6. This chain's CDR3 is CASSIPGLADEQYF. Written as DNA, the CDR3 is TGTGCCAGCAGCATACCGGGACTAGCGGACGAGCAGTACTTC.